The sequence of this T cell receptor (beta chain) was determined in a study of blood T cell repertoires in COVID-19. In the study overall: Collection of acute and convalescent COVID-19 samples took place in the United States, Italy and Spain. PBMCs, B-cell-depleted T cells, or T cells provided the cDNA or gDNA that made up the material.

Germline CDR1 and CDR2: MNHNS and SASEGT. CDR3 length equals 16 residues. V was trimmed by 1 base and J by 0 bases, leaving 10 bases between them. In the authors' methods: Amplified reference gene primers provided the basis for estimating nucleated cell counts. Assay: immunoSEQ multiplex PCR; the TCRdb copy retains only in-frame clones and omits some. V and J calls and clone size come straight from that table; D and trimming were deduced from the DNA. The data show about 220,000 clones, roughly 90% seen once. The clonotype comes from a man aged 35 to 55 with active or convalescent COVID-19. The sequenced material came from peripheral blood. The chain has TRBV6-1 and TRBJ1-5; D not certain. The CDR3 nucleotides read TGTGCCAGCAGTGAAGTTCTCACCTATAGCAATCAGCCCCAGCATTTT. Protein: CASSEVLTYSNQPQHF.